This TCR beta chain derives from a study of blood T cells in healthy people across ages. Overall study results and limits: Compared with aged donors, long-lived donors showed fewer expanded clones, suggesting selection.

Using a J-beta primer mix together with a sample-barcoded 5' primer, a second PCR was run for about 6 to 12 cycles. All samples yielded 2.5 million or more CDR3-containing paired-end reads. MiXCR, applied by TCRdb to the 5' RACE reads, yields one record per CDR3 protein. The table lists 1.5 million to 1.8 million distinct CDR3 sequences, approximately 43% of them singletons, with approximately 4.1% in the top ten. This clonotype was counted a few times. Its antigen remains unknown. Each sample provided at least 5.5 micrograms of extracted total RNA. This sequence was found in a woman between 18 and 29 years old in good health. Sequenced material: blood.

The CDR3: CASKVGLGYGYTF. The DNA for the CDR3 is TGTGCCTCTAAAGTGGGGTTAGGCTATGGCTACACCTTC. This chain connects TRBV30 to TRBJ1-2, with no clear D. CDR3 length equals 13 residues. CDR1 is GTSNPN and CDR2 is SVGIG in the germline V gene (reference sequence). Trimming cost V 7 bases and J 4 bases, with 16 bases left between them. The whole variable domain, remainder taken from reference TRBV30 and TRBJ1-2, is SQTIHQWPATLVQPVGSPLSLECTVEGTSNPNLYWYRQAAGRGLQLLFYSVGIGQISSEVPQNLSASRPQDRQFILSSKKLLLSDSGFYLCASKVGLGYGYTFGSGTRLTVV.